Only a few counts were recorded for the clone carrying this T cell receptor (beta chain). This sample was included in a study of T cells after yellow fever vaccination. TCRdb ran MiXCR on the 5' RACE reads and lists one entry per CDR3 protein. The table includes approximately 300,000 distinct CDR3 sequences, around 7% detected once. The CDR3 totals 14 residues. V gave up 2 bases and J gave up 10 bases, with 12 bases separating them. CDR1 and CDR2 from the germline V gene are MDHEN and SYDVKM. This TCR was recovered from a man aged 18 to 30 who received the YFV17D yellow fever vaccine. The specimen was PBMCs, collected approximately 47 days after the first yellow fever vaccination. J is TRBJ1-6 and V is TRBV28; perhaps TRBD1 as D (5 bases). As DNA, the CDR3 is TGTGCCAGCAGTTTAGGGGGGGTAGGATCACCCCTCCACTTT. Its translation is CASSLGGVGSPLHF.